This T cell receptor beta chain was documented in a study of OX40 agonist ivuxolimab in advanced cancers. Study-level information: The patients' treatment was ivuxolimab, an agonistic anti-OX40 (CD134) antibody.

Study-level findings and limits: Still undetermined is the antigen specificity of the expanded peripheral T cells. Expanded clones were, on average, more numerous among CD8+ T cells than CD4+.

TCRdb's copy holds only in-frame clones and misses some; the assay was immunoSEQ multiplex PCR. There are tens of thousands of clones in the sample; around 90% occur only once, and around 19% lies in the top ten. Excluded were patients having autoimmune disease history or systemic immunosuppression. About this clone: Its antigen is unknown.

This TCR was sampled from an adult with an advanced solid tumor such as melanoma, head and neck, liver or kidney cancer. The sequenced sample was CD4+ or CD8+ T cells sorted from blood, obtained in a trial of the OX40 agonist ivuxolimab.

Here the CDR3 DNA reads TGTGCCAGCAGCCAAGGGGGGGATACCTCCTACGAGCAGTACGTC. This sequence encodes CASSQGGDTSYEQYV. The J gene is TRBJ2-7, the V gene TRBV4-2; a weak D match, TRBD2 (6 bases). Germline assignment: CDR1 LGHNA and CDR2 YNFKEQ. There are 15 residues in the CDR3. Trimming cost V 1 base and J 0 bases, with 10 bases left between them.